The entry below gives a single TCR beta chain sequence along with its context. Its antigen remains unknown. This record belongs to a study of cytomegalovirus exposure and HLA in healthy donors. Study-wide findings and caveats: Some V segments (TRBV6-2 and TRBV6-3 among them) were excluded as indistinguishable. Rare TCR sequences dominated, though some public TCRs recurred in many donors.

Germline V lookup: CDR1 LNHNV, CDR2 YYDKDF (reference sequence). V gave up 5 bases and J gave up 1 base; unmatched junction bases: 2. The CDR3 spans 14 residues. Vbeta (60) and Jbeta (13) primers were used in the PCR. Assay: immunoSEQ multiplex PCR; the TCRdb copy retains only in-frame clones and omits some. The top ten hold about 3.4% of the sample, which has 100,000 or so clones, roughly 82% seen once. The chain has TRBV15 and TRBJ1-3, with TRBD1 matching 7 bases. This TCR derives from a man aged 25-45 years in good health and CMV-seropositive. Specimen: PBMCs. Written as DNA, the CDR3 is TGTGCCACCAGCGGACAGGCGTCTGGAAACACCATATATTTT. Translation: CATSGQASGNTIYF.